The next 9 T cell receptor beta chains were all read from a single sample in a study of T-cell reconstitution after alpha-beta-depleted transplantation in children. Preparing the TCRbeta library involved the use of unique molecular identifiers. TCRdb re-called the PCR reads through MiXCR, storing one row per CDR3 protein. This sample yields about 500,000 distinct CDR3 sequences, of which about 31% are seen a single time; approximately 2.3% belongs to the top ten. The sequencing here drew on PBMCs from the stem cell graft donor, taken from the stem cell graft. The receptors here all came from a human donor who donated a stem cell graft to a child with aplastic anemia.

This clonotype was seen more than once but under ten times. V is TRBV12-3 or TRBV12-4 and J is TRBJ1-1; the D gene is possibly TRBD1 (5 bases). Deletions cut 8 bases from V and 2 bases from J, with 9 bases between. The CDR3 sequence is 12 residues long. The CDR3 sequence is CASGRGNTEAFF. CDR3 DNA: TGTGCCAGCGGTAGGGGTAACACTGAAGCTTTCTTT.

DNA of the CDR3: TGTGCCAGCAGTCCTATAGGGGGACAGGGAGATATGCGCAATCAGCCCCAGCATTTT. Amino acids: CASSPIGGQGDMRNQPQHF. This chain connects TRBV27 to TRBJ1-5; 9 bases match TRBD1. This CDR3 has 19 amino acids. Per the germline V gene, CDR1 is MNHEY and CDR2 is SMNVEV (reference sequence). V shed 5 bases and J 2 bases; nucleotides not matched to a gene: 16.

This clonotype was found a few times. The V and J genes are TRBV6-5 and TRBJ2-1, with 7 nucleotides matching TRBD1. In germline, CDR1 is MNHEY, CDR2 SVGAGI. J gave up 16 bases and V 1 base, and 10 bases lay outside the gene matches. The CDR3 runs to 13 residues. This chain's CDR3 is CASSYFPDRDLFF. The DNA for the CDR3 is TGTGCCAGCAGTTACTTTCCAGACAGGGATTTATTCTTC.

This clonotype appeared a few times. The chain joins TRBV7-9 to TRBJ2-3; 9 positions agree with TRBD2. Unmatched junction bases numbered 5, after V lost 1 base and J lost 6 bases. CDR1 SEHNR and CDR2 FQNEAQ come from the germline V gene (reference sequence). CDR3 length: 15 amino acids. The CDR3 protein is CASSLVASGADTQYF. CDR3 DNA sequence: TGTGCCAGCAGCTTAGTGGCTAGCGGGGCGGATACGCAGTATTTT.

CDR3 DNA: TGTGCCATGGGCCCCAGGCTCCTCCCGAGAACCGGGGAGCTGTTTTTT. Its translation is CAMGPRLLPRTGELFF. V is TRBV25-1 and J is TRBJ2-2; D is undetermined. This CDR3 comprises 16 residues. Trimming removed 10 bases from V and 5 bases from J, with 23 bases in between. Germline-derived CDR1 and CDR2 are MGHDK and SYGVNS.

The chain employs TRBV6-1 and TRBJ1-1; 9 nucleotides match TRBD1. Losses at the gene ends were 6 bases for V and 3 bases for J; bases not matched to a gene: 11. Germline V lookup: CDR1 MNHNS, CDR2 SASEGT. The CDR3 loop spans 16 amino acids. Here the CDR3 reads CASSPGQGRAYTEAFF. The CDR3 DNA follows: TGTGCCAGCAGCCCGGGACAGGGCCGTGCGTACACTGAAGCTTTCTTT.

CDR3 sequence (DNA): TGTGCCAGCAGACTAAATTTTCTAGCCAAAAACATTCAGTACTTC. This translates into CASRLNFLAKNIQYF. The chain combines TRBV7-2 with TRBJ2-4; D is unclear. Germline V gene lookup returns CDR1 SGHTA and CDR2 FQGNSA. The CDR3 sequence is 15 residues long. V was clipped by 6 bases and J by 0 bases, with 12 bases between them.

This clonotype was counted a single time. V and J are TRBV4-2 and TRBJ2-1; 10 positions match TRBD1. Per germline, CDR1 LGHNA and CDR2 YNFKEQ. The CDR3 consists of 16 residues. V was pared by 0 bases and J by 7 bases, with 6 bases of the junction left unmatched. In DNA, the CDR3 is TGTGCCAGCAGCCAAGAACGACAGGGGGCGCAGAATGAGCAGTTCTTC. It specifies CASSQERQGAQNEQFF.

The chain carries TRBV19 and TRBJ2-7; weak D call: TRBD1 (5 bases). Germline CDR1 and CDR2: LNHDA and SQIVND (reference sequence). V was cut by 7 bases and J by 5 bases, with 18 bases left in between. This CDR3 has 14 residues. This CDR3 is CASNKGPPLNEQYF. The DNA of the CDR3 is TGTGCCAGTAACAAGGGGCCCCCCCTCAACGAGCAGTACTTC.